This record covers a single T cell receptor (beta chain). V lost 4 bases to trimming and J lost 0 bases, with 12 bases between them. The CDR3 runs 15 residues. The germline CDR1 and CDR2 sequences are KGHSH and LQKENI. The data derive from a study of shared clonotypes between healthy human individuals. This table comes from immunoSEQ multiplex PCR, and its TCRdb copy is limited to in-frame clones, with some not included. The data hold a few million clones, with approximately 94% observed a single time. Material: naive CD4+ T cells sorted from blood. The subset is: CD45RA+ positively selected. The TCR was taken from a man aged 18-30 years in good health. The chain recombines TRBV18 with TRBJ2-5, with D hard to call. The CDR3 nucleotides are TGTGCCAGCTCACGACGACGAGAATACCAAGAGACCCAGTACTTC. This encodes CASSRRREYQETQYF.